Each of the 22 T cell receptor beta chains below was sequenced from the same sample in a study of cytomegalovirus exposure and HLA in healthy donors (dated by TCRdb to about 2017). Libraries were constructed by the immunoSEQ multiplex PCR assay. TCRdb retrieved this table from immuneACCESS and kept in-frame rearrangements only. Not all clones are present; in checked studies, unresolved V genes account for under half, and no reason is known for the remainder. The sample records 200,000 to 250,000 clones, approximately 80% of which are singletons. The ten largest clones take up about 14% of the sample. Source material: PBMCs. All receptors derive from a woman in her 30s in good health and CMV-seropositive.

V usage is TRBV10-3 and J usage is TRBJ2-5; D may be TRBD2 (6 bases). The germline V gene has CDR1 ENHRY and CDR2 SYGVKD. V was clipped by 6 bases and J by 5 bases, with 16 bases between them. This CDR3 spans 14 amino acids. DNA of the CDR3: TGTGCCATCAGCGCCGGGAGCAGCGAGGAGACCCAGTACTTC. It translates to CAISAGSSEETQYF.

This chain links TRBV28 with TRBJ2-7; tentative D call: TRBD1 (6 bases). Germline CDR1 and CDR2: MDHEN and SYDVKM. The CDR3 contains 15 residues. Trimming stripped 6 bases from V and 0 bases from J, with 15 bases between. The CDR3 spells CASSSTGPDSYEQYF. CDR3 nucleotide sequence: TGTGCCAGCAGCTCGACAGGCCCAGACTCCTACGAGCAGTACTTC. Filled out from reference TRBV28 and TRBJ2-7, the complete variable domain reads DVKVTQSSRYLVKRTGEKVFLECVQDMDHENMFWYRQDPGLGLRLIYFSYDVKMKEKGDIPEGYSVSREKKERFSLILESASTNQTSMYLCASSSTGPDSYEQYFGPGTRLTVT.

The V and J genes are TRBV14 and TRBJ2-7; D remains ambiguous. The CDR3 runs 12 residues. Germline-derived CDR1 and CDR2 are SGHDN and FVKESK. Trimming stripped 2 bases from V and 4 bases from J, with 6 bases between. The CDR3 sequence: CASSQQDYEQYF. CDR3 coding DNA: TGTGCCAGCAGCCAACAAGATTACGAGCAGTACTTC.

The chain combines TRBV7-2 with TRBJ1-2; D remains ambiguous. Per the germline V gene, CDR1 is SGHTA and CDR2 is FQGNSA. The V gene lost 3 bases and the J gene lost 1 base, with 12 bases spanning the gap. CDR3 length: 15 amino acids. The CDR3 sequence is CASSFISRVNYGYTF. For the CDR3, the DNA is TGTGCCAGCAGCTTTATCTCTCGTGTTAACTATGGCTACACCTTC.

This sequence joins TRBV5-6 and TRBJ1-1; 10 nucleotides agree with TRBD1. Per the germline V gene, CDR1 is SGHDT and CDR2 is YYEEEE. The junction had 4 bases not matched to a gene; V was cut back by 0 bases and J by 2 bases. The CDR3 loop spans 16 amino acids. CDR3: CASSLVGTGVNTEAFF. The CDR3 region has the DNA TGTGCCAGCAGCTTGGTAGGGACAGGGGTTAACACTGAAGCTTTCTTT.

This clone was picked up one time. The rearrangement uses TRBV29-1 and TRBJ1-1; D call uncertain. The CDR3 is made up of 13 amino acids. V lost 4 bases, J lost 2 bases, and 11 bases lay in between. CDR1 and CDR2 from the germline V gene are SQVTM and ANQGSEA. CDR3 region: CSVATELNTEAFF. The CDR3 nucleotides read TGCAGCGTTGCGACCGAGCTAAACACTGAAGCTTTCTTT.

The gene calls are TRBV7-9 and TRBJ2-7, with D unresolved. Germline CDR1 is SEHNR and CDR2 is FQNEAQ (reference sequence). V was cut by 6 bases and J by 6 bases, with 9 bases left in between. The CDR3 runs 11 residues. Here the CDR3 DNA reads TGTGCCAGCAGTTTATACGGCGAGCAGTACTTC. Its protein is CASSLYGEQYF.

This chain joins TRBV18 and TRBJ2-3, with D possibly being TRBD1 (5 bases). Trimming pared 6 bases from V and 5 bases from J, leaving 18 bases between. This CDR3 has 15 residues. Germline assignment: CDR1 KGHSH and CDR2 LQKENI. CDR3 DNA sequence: TGTGCCAGCTCCCCCGGAAAGGGGCGTGAAGATACGCAGTATTTT. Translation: CASSPGKGREDTQYF. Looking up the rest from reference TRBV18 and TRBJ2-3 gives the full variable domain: NAGVMQNPRHLVRRRGQEARLRCSPMKGHSHVYWYRQLPEEGLKFMVYLQKENIIDESGMPKERFSAEFPKEGPSILRIQQVVRGDSAAYFCASSPGKGREDTQYFGPGTRLTVL.

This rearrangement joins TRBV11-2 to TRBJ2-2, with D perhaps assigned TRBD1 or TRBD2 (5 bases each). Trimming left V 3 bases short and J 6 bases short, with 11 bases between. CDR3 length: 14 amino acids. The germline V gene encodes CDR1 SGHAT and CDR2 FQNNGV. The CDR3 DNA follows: TGTGCCAGCAGCTTGAGGGGTCCTCCCGGGGAGCTGTTTTTT. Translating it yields CASSLRGPPGELFF.

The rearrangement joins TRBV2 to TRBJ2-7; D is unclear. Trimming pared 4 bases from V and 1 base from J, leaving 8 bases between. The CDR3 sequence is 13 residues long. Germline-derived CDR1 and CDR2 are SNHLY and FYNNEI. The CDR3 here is CASSVGPSYEQYF. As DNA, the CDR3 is TGTGCCAGCAGTGTAGGGCCGTCCTACGAGCAGTACTTC.

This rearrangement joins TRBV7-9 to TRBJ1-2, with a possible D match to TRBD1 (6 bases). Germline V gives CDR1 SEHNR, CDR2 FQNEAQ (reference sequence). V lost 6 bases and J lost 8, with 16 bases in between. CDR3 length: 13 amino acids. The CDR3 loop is CASSSQGWGGYTF. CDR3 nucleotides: TGTGCCAGCAGTTCACAGGGTTGGGGCGGCTACACCTTC.

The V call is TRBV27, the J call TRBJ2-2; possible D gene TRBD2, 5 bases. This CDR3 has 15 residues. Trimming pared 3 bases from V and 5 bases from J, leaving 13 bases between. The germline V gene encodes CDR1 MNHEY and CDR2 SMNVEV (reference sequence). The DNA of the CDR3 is TGTGCCAGCAGTTTCAGCGGAGCTGGTACCGGGGAGCTGTTTTTT. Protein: CASSFSGAGTGELFF.

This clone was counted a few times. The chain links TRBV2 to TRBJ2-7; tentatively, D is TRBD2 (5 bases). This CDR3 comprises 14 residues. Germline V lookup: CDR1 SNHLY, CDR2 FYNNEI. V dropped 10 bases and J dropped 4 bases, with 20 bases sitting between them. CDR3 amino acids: CATRSREADYEQYF. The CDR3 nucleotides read TGTGCCACCCGCTCCCGGGAAGCTGATTACGAGCAGTACTTC.

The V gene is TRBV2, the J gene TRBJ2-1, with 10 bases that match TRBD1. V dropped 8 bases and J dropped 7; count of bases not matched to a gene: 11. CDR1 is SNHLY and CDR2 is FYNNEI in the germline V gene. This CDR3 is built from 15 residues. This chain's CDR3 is CASWRRQGAGNEQFF. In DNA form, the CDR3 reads TGTGCCAGCTGGCGACGACAGGGGGCCGGGAATGAGCAGTTCTTC.

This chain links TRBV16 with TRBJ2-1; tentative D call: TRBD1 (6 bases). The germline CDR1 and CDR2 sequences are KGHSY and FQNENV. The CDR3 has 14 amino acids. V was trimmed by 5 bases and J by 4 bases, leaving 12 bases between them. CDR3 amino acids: CASSEDRSYNEQFF. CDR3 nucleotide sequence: TGTGCCAGCAGCGAGGACAGATCATACAATGAGCAGTTCTTC.

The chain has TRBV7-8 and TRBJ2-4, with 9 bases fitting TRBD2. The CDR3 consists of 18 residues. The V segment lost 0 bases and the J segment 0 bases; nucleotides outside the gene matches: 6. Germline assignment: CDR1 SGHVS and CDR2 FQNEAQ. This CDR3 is CASSLARTSVTAKNIQYF. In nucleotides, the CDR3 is TGTGCCAGCAGCTTAGCGCGGACTAGCGTTACAGCCAAAAACATTCAGTACTTC.

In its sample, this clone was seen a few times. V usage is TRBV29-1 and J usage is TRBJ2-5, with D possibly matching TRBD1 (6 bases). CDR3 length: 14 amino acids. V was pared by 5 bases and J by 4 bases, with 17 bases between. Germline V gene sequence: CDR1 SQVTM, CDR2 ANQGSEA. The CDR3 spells CSVLGAGELETQYF. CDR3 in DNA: TGCAGCGTTCTGGGGGCAGGGGAATTAGAGACCCAGTACTTC.

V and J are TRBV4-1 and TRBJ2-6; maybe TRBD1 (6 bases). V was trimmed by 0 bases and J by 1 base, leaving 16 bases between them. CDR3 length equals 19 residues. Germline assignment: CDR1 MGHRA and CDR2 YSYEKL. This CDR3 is CASSQEGHRALSGANVLTF. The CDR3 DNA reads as TGCGCCAGCAGCCAAGAGGGACACCGAGCTTTGTCTGGGGCCAACGTCCTGACTTTC.

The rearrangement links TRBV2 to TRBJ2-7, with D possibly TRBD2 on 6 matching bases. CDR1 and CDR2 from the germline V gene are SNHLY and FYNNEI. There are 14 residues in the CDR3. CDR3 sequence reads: CAPLRRVAVGEQYF. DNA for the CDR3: TGTGCTCCCCTACGGAGGGTAGCGGTAGGCGAGCAGTACTTC.

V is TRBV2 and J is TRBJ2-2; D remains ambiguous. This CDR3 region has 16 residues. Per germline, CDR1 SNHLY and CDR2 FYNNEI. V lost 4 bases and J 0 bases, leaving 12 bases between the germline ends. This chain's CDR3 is CASSGSFPTNTGELFF. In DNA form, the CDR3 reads TGTGCCAGCAGTGGCAGTTTCCCCACGAACACCGGGGAGCTGTTTTTT. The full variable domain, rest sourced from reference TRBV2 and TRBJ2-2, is EPEVTQTPSHQVTQMGQEVILRCVPISNHLYFYWYRQILGQKVEFLVSFYNNEISEKSEIFDDQFSVERPDGSNFTLKIRSTKLEDSAMYFCASSGSFPTNTGELFFGEGSRLTVL.

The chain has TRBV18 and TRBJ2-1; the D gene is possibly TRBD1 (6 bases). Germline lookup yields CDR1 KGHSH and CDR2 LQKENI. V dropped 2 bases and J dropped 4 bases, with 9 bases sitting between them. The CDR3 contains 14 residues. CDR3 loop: CASSPLGGYNEQFF. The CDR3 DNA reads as TGTGCCAGCTCACCATTAGGGGGTTACAATGAGCAGTTCTTC.

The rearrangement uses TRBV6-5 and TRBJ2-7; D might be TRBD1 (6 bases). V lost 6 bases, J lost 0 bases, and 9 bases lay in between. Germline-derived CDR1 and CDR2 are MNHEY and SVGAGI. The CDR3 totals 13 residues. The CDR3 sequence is CASRRDISYEQYF. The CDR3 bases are TGTGCCAGCAGAAGGGACATCTCCTACGAGCAGTACTTC.